This TCR beta chain was sequenced during a study of Graves' ophthalmopathy and Graves' hyperthyroidism. The V gene's germline CDR1 is SQVTM and CDR2 ANQGSEA. This CDR3 is 13 amino acids long. The sample holds many counts of this clonotype. Its antigen is unidentified. RNA transcripts provided the template for amplifying TCR beta CDR3 regions. HTBI primers served in a first-round RT-PCR, which a second-round multiplex PCR followed. TCRdb ran MiXCR on the multiplex PCR reads and lists one entry per CDR3 protein. The table lists over a million distinct CDR3 sequences, roughly 35% of them singletons. Findings of the study overall: Sensitivity of around 85% and specificity of 70% to 84% were achieved when a 13-signature model separated ophthalmopathy from stable hyperthyroidism. In blood appeared most of the expanded thyroid clonotypes whose frequency exceeded 0.001. In predicting ophthalmopathy progression, the model reached about 69% sensitivity and around 72% specificity.

The receptor's source is an adult man with Graves' hyperthyroidism. The chain links TRBV29-1 to TRBJ2-2, with TRBD1 identical over 9 bases. Sequenced sample: peripheral blood or thyroid tissue (not recorded which). CDR3 nucleotide sequence: TGCAGTGCCGCGGACAGGGGTGCCGGGGAGCTGTTTTTT. Protein product: CSAADRGAGELFF.